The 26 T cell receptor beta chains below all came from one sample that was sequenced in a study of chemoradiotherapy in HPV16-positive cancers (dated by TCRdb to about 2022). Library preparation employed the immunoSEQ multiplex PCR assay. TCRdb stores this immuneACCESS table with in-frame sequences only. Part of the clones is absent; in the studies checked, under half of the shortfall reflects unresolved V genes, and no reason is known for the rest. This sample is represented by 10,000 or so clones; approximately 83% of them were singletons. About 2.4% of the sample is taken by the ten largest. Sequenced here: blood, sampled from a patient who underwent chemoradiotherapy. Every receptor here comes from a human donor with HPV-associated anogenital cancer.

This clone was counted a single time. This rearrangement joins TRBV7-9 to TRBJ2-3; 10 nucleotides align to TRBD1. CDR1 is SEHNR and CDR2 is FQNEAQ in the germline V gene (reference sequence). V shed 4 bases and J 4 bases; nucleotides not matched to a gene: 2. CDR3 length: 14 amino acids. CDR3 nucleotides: TGTGCCAGCAGCTCGACAGGGGGCCCAGATACGCAGTATTTT. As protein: CASSSTGGPDTQYF. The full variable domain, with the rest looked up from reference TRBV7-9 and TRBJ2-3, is DTGVSQNPRHKITKRGQNVTFRCDPISEHNRLYWYRQTLGQGPEFLTYFQNEAQLEKSRLLSDRFSAERPKGSFSTLEIQRTEQGDSAMYLCASSSTGGPDTQYFGPGTRLTVL.

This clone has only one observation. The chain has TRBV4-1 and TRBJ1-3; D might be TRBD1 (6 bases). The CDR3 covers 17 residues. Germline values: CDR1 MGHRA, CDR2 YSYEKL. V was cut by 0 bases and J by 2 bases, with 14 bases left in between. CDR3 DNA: TGCGCCAGCAGCCAAGATGGGGGGCGAAGGACTGGAAACACCATATATTTT. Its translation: CASSQDGGRRTGNTIYF.

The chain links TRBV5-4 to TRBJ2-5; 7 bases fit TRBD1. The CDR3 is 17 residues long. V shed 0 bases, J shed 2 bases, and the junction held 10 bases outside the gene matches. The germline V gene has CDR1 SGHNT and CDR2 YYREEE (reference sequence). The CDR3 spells CASSLDQYRTGQETQYF. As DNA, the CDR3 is TGTGCCAGCAGCTTGGATCAGTACCGGACAGGTCAAGAGACCCAGTACTTC.

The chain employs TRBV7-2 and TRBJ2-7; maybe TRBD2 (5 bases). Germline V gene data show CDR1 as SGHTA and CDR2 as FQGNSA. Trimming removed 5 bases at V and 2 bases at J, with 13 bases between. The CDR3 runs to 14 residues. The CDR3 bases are TGTGCCAGCAGCATGGGCCACGGGACCTACGAGCAGTACTTC. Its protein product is CASSMGHGTYEQYF. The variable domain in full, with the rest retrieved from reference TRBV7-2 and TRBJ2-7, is GAGVSQSPSNKVTEKGKDVELRCDPISGHTALYWYRQSLGQGLEFLIYFQGNSAPDKSGLPSDRFSAERTGGSVSTLTIQRTQQEDSAVYLCASSMGHGTYEQYFGPGTRLTVT.

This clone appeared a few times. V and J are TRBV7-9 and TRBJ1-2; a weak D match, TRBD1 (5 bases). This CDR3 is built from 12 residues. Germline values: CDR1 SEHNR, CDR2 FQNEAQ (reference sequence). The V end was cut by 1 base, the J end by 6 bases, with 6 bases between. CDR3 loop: CASSLGQNGYTF. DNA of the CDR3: TGTGCCAGCAGCTTAGGACAGAATGGCTACACCTTC. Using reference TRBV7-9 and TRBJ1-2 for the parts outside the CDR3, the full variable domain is DTGVSQNPRHKITKRGQNVTFRCDPISEHNRLYWYRQTLGQGPEFLTYFQNEAQLEKSRLLSDRFSAERPKGSFSTLEIQRTEQGDSAMYLCASSLGQNGYTFGSGTRLTVV.

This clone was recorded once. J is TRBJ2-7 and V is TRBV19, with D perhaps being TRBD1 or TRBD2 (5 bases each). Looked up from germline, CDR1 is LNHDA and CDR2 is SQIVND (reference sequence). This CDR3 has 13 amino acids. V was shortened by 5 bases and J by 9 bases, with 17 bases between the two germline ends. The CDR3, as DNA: TGTGCCAGTAGTGCCTCCGGGGCTACGGGGCAGTACTTC. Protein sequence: CASSASGATGQYF.

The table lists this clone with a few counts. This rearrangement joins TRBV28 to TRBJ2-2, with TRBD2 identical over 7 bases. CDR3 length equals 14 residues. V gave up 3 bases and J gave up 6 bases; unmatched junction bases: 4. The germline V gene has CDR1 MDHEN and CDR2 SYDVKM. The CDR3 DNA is TGTGCCAGCAGTTTTACTAGCGCATCCGGGGAGCTGTTTTTT. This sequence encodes CASSFTSASGELFF.

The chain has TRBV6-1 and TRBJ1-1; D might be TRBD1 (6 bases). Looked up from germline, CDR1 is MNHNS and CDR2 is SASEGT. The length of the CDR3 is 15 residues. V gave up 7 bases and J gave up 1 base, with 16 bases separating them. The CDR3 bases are TGTGCCAGCATTTCAAGGACAGACCCGAACACTGAAGCTTTCTTT. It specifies CASISRTDPNTEAFF.

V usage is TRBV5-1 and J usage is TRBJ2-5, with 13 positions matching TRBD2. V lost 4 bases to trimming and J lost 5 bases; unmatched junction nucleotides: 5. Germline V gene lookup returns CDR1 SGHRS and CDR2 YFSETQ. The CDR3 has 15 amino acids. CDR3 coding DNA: TGCGCCAGCAGCCAAGGACTAGCGGGGGTGGAGACCCAGTACTTC. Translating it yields CASSQGLAGVETQYF.

This CDR3 reads CASSFREGGELFF. In DNA, the CDR3 is TGCGCCAGCAGCTTCAGGGAAGGCGGGGAGCTGTTTTTT. The chain is built from TRBV5-1 and TRBJ2-2; weak D call: TRBD1 (5 bases). The CDR3 covers 13 residues. In germline, CDR1 is SGHRS, CDR2 YFSETQ. Trimming pared 2 bases from V and 7 bases from J, leaving 9 bases between.

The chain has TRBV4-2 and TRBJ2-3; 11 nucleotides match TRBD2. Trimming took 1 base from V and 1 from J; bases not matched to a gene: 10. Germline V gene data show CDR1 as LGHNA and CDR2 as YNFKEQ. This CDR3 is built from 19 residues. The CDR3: CASSQARSSGGAGTDTQYF. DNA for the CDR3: TGTGCCAGCAGCCAAGCTCGGAGTAGCGGGGGGGCGGGCACAGATACGCAGTATTTT.

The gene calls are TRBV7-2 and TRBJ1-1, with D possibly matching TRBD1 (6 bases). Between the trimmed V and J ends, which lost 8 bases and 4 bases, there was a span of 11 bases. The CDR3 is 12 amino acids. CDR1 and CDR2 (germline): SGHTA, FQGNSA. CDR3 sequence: CASDQGGTEAFF. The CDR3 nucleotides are TGTGCCAGCGACCAAGGGGGCACTGAAGCTTTCTTT.

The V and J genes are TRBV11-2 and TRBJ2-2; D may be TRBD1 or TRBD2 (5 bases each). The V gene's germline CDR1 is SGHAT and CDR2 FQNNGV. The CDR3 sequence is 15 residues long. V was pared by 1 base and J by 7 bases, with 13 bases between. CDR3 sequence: CASSLVEGSGGELFF. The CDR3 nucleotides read TGTGCCAGCAGCTTAGTAGAGGGGTCGGGCGGGGAGCTGTTTTTT.

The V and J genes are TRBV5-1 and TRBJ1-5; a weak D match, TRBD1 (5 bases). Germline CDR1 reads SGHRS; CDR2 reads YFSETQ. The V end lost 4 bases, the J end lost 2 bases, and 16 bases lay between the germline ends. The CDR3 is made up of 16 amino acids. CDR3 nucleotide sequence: TGCGCCAGCAGCCCATCGGGGGGGGTTCGCAATCAGCCCCAGCATTTT. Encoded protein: CASSPSGGVRNQPQHF.

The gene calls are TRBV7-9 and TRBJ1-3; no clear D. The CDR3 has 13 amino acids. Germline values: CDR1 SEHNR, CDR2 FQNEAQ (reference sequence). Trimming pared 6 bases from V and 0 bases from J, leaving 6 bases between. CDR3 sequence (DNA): TGTGCCAGCAGGATTAGCTCTGGAAACACCATATATTTT. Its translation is CASRISSGNTIYF.

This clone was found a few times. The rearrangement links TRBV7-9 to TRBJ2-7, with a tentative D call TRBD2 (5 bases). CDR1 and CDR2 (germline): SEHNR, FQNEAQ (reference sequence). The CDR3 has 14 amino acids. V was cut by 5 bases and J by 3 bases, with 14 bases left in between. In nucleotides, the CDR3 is TGTGCCAGCAGCATCTCGGGGAACATCTACGAGCAGTACTTC. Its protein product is CASSISGNIYEQYF.

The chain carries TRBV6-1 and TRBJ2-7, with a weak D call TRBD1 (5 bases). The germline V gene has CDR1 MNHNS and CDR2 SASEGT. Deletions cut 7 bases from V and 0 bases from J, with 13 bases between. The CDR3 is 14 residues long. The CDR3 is CASKSNRNSYEQYF. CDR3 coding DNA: TGTGCCAGCAAGAGCAACAGGAACTCCTACGAGCAGTACTTC.

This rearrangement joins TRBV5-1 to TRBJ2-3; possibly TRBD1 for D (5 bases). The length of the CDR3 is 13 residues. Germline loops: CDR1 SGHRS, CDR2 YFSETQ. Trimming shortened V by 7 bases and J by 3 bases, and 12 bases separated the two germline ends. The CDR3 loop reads CASRFRETDTQYF. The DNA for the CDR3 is TGCGCCAGCCGATTCAGGGAAACAGATACGCAGTATTTT.

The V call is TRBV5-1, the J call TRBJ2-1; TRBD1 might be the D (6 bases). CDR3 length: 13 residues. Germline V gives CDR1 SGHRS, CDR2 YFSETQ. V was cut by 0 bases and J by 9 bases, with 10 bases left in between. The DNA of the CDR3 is TGCGCCAGCAGCTTGGGTCAGGGGATTGAGCAGTTCTTC. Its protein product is CASSLGQGIEQFF.

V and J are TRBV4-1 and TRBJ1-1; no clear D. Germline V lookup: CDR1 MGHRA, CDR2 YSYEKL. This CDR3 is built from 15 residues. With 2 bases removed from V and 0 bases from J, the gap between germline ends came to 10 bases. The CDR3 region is CASSQSRSLNTEAFF. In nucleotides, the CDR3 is TGCGCCAGCAGCCAATCTAGGAGCTTGAACACTGAAGCTTTCTTT.

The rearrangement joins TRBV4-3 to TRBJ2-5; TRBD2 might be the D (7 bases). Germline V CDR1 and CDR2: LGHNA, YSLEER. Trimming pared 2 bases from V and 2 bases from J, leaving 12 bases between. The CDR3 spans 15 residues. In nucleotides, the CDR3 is TGCGCCAGCAGCCAAACCGGGGGGCCTCAAGAGACCCAGTACTTC. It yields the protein CASSQTGGPQETQYF.

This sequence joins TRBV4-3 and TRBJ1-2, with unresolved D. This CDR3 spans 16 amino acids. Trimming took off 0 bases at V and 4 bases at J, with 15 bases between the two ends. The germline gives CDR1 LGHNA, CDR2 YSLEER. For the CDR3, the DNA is TGCGCCAGCAGCCAAGATCTCCCAGGACGGGCCTATGGCTACACCTTC. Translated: CASSQDLPGRAYGYTF.

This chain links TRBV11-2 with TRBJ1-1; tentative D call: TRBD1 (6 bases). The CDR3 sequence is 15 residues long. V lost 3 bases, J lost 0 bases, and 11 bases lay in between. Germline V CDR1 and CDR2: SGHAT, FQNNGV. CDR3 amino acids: CASSLEGGMNTEAFF. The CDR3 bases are TGTGCCAGCAGCTTGGAGGGGGGCATGAACACTGAAGCTTTCTTT.

CDR3 protein: CASSLSPGLGETQYF. The DNA of the CDR3 is TGTGCCAGCAGTTTATCCCCAGGGTTGGGGGAGACCCAGTACTTC. The chain links TRBV28 to TRBJ2-5, with D perhaps TRBD1 (5 bases). Germline loops: CDR1 MDHEN, CDR2 SYDVKM. This CDR3 is 15 amino acids long. The V and J ends lost 1 base and 5 bases respectively, with 14 bases between them.

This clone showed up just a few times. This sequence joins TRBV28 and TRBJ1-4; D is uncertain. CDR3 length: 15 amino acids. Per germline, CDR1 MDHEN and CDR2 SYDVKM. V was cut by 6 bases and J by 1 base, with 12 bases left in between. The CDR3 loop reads CASSPRTVTNEKLFF. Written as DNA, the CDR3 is TGTGCCAGCAGCCCAAGGACCGTAACTAATGAAAAACTGTTTTTT. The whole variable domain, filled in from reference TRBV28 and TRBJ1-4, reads DVKVTQSSRYLVKRTGEKVFLECVQDMDHENMFWYRQDPGLGLRLIYFSYDVKMKEKGDIPEGYSVSREKKERFSLILESASTNQTSMYLCASSPRTVTNEKLFFGSGTQLSVL.

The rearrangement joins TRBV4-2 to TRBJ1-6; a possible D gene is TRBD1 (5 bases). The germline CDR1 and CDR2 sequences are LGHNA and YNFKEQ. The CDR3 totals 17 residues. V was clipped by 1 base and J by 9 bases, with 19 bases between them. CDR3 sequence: CASSQAGSEQATSPLHF. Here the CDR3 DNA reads TGTGCCAGCAGCCAAGCAGGTAGCGAACAGGCAACTTCACCCCTCCACTTT.